These 18 T cell receptor beta chains share one sample of origin, sequenced in a study of immune characterization of retroperitoneal liposarcoma. TCRdb re-called the PCR reads through MiXCR, storing one row per CDR3 protein. The sample yields some 9,600 distinct CDR3 sequences, about 39% seen once. Sequencing was carried out using tumor tissue. The source of these receptors is a female donor with retroperitoneal liposarcoma.

Only a few counts were recorded for this clonotype. The chain uses TRBV12-3 or TRBV12-4 and TRBJ2-4; D gene ambiguous. The CDR3 is 12 residues long. V was cut by 3 bases and J by 13 bases, with 13 bases left in between. The CDR3 is CASSFDPSEQYF. CDR3 bases: TGTGCCAGCAGTTTCGATCCCAGTGAGCAGTACTTC.

This chain uses TRBV10-3 with TRBJ2-5; 9 nucleotides match TRBD1. The J call may be mistaken, given a closer DNA end match to TRBJ2-7. The CDR3 contains 15 residues. The germline gives CDR1 ENHRY, CDR2 SYGVKD. In DNA form, the CDR3 reads TGTGCCATCAGTTACGGACAGGGGCATTCCTACGAGCAGTACTTC. Protein product: CAISYGQGHSYEQYF.

This clonotype is termed medium-sized (0.01 to 0.1%). This sequence joins TRBV7-3 and TRBJ2-1; 10 nucleotides align to TRBD2. The J call could be wrong; TRBJ2-7 is a better fit for the DNA end. The CDR3 is 15 residues long. Germline V CDR1 and CDR2: SGHTA, FQGTGA. Written as DNA, the CDR3 is TGTGCCAGCAGCGAAGGGACTAGCGTAGACAATGAGCAGTACTTC. The encoded protein is CASSEGTSVDNEQYF.

This clonotype has more than one count but fewer than ten. The V call is TRBV6-1, the J call TRBJ2-7, with a possible D match to TRBD2 (6 bases). V dropped 6 bases and J dropped 7 bases, with 19 bases sitting between them. The CDR3 has 14 amino acids. From germline, CDR1 is MNHNS and CDR2 SASEGT. The CDR3 DNA reads TGTGCCAGCAGACTCATCGGGACTGACAATGAGCAGTACTTC. Protein: CASRLIGTDNEQYF.

The V call is TRBV28, the J call TRBJ2-1; D is possibly TRBD2 (6 bases). This CDR3 contains 15 residues. Germline CDR1 and CDR2: MDHEN and SYDVKM. V dropped 6 bases and J dropped 5 bases, with 17 bases sitting between them. CDR3 region: CASRGGGDGHNEQFF. The CDR3 region has the DNA TGTGCCAGCAGGGGGGGTGGGGACGGCCACAATGAGCAGTTCTTC.

V and J are TRBV4-3 and TRBJ2-1; 9 bases align to TRBD2. The CDR3 loop spans 16 amino acids. Germline V CDR1 and CDR2: LGHNA, YSLEER. Losses at the gene ends were 1 base for V and 4 bases for J; bases not matched to a gene: 5. CDR3 sequence: CASSQGLAALYNEQFF. The CDR3 nucleotides are TGCGCCAGCAGCCAAGGACTAGCGGCCCTATACAATGAGCAGTTCTTC.

The CDR3 sequence: CASSQIQGGNTEAFF. As DNA, the CDR3 is TGTGCCAGCAGCCAAATTCAAGGGGGAAACACTGAAGCTTTCTTT. This chain uses TRBV6-8 with TRBJ1-1; D perhaps matches TRBD1 (6 bases). Germline V gene lookup returns CDR1 MNHGY and CDR2 SAAAGT. Trimming cost V 6 bases and J 2 bases, with 16 bases left between them. The CDR3 is made up of 15 amino acids.

This sequence joins TRBV6-5 and TRBJ2-1; 11 nucleotides align to TRBD2. Germline V lookup: CDR1 MNHEY, CDR2 SVGAGI. The CDR3 extends over 17 amino acids. Trimming at V came to 5 bases and at J to 8 bases, leaving 14 bases not matched to a gene. The DNA for the CDR3 is TGTGCCAGCAGTCCTGAGGAACTAGCGGGAGTTGTTGATGAGCAGTTCTTC. Protein: CASSPEELAGVVDEQFF.

By share, this clonotype ranks as medium-sized (0.01 to 0.1%). This CDR3 reads CASRRVGQAGKETQYF. The CDR3 bases are TGTGCCAGCAGAAGGGTAGGACAGGCGGGTAAAGAGACCCAGTACTTC. The chain couples TRBV6-1 to TRBJ2-5, with 7 bases fitting TRBD1. Germline lookup yields CDR1 MNHNS and CDR2 SASEGT. Losses at the gene ends were 6 bases for V and 3 bases for J; bases not matched to a gene: 13. This CDR3 has 16 amino acids.

The table lists this clonotype with a few counts. This chain uses TRBV6-1 with TRBJ2-2; D ambiguous. This CDR3 comprises 14 residues. From germline, CDR1 is MNHNS and CDR2 SASEGT. V shed 3 bases and J shed 2 bases, with 7 bases lying between them. The CDR3 protein is CASSEVQNTGELFF. Written as DNA, the CDR3 is TGTGCCAGCAGTGAGGTACAAAACACCGGGGAGCTGTTTTTT.

The chain is built from TRBV6-1 and TRBJ2-5; 8 bases line up with TRBD1. The DNA end is a closer match to TRBJ2-1, so the J assignment may be wrong. This CDR3 spans 16 amino acids. The germline gives CDR1 MNHNS, CDR2 SASEGT. This CDR3 is CASSEEGHRQGTEQFF. CDR3 sequence (DNA): TGTGCCAGCAGTGAAGAAGGCCATAGACAGGGGACAGAGCAGTTCTTC.

By proportion, this clonotype is medium-sized (0.01 to 0.1%). The chain combines TRBV7-2 with TRBJ2-1; D remains ambiguous. Germline values: CDR1 SGHTA, CDR2 FQGNSA. The CDR3 loop spans 11 amino acids. V dropped 6 bases and J dropped 10 bases, with 10 bases sitting between them. CDR3 sequence (DNA): TGTGCCAGCAGGCGAGCCTACGAGCAGTTCTTC. Its translation is CASRRAYEQFF. The full variable domain, in which reference TRBV7-2 and TRBJ2-1 provide the parts outside the CDR3, is GAGVSQSPSNKVTEKGKDVELRCDPISGHTALYWYRQSLGQGLEFLIYFQGNSAPDKSGLPSDRFSAERTGGSVSTLTIQRTQQEDSAVYLCASRRAYEQFFGPGTRLTVL.

The chain combines TRBV7-8 with TRBJ2-3, with 8 bases matching TRBD2. The CDR3 length is 16 residues. The germline V gene encodes CDR1 SGHVS and CDR2 FQNEAQ. After removal of 6 bases from V and 7 bases from J, the junction contained 15 bases not matched to a gene. CDR3 DNA sequence: TGTGCCAGCAGGAAACAAGCGGGAGCTGATCTATATACGCAGTATTTT. It codes for CASRKQAGADLYTQYF.

The J gene is TRBJ2-5, the V gene TRBV7-2, with D maybe TRBD1 (5 bases). The CDR3 is made up of 13 amino acids. V lost 0 bases to trimming and J lost 4 bases, with 6 bases between them. Germline values: CDR1 SGHTA, CDR2 FQGNSA. This chain's CDR3 is CASSLAQGETQYF. CDR3 in DNA: TGTGCCAGCAGCTTAGCGCAGGGAGAGACCCAGTACTTC.

This chain uses TRBV6-1 with TRBJ2-5; D possibly corresponds to TRBD2 (5 bases). Judging by the DNA end, TRBJ2-1 fits better; the J call may be wrong. The CDR3 contains 13 residues. CDR1 is MNHNS and CDR2 is SASEGT in the germline V gene. CDR3 sequence (DNA): TGTGCCACTCCACCCGCGGGCGGCGGTGAGCAGTTCTTC. Its protein is CATPPAGGGEQFF.

J is TRBJ2-1 and V is TRBV6-1; D might be TRBD2 (6 bases). The J call may be incorrect, as the DNA end agrees better with TRBJ2-7. Germline V gives CDR1 MNHNS, CDR2 SASEGT. CDR3 size: 12 residues. For the CDR3, the DNA is TGTGCCACCGCGGGATTCAACAATGAGCAGTACTTC. Translating gives CATAGFNNEQYF.

In this sample, this clonotype turned up a few times. The chain links TRBV6-1 to TRBJ2-1; 7 nucleotides line up with TRBD1. Germline CDR1 reads MNHNS; CDR2 reads SASEGT. The CDR3 extends over 16 amino acids. With V trimmed by 6 bases and J by 13 bases, 21 bases remained unmatched. The CDR3 DNA sequence: TGTGCCAGCAGAAGGGTAGGACAGGCGGGTAAAGAGACCCAGTTCTTC. This sequence encodes CASRRVGQAGKETQFF.

V gene TRBV12-3 or TRBV12-4 combines with J gene TRBJ2-1; D unresolved. The germline V and J ends were trimmed by 8 bases and 13 bases, with 24 bases remaining between them. CDR3 size: 14 residues. Here the CDR3 reads CASCYSTTQETQFF. The CDR3 nucleotides are TGTGCCAGCTGTTATTCGACCACCCAAGAGACCCAGTTCTTC.